Shown below are 5 T cell receptor beta chains from a single sample sequenced in a study of cytomegalovirus exposure and HLA in healthy donors. The PCR had 60 Vbeta and 13 Jbeta primers. Clones were sequenced by immunoSEQ multiplex PCR, and TCRdb holds only the in-frame ones, with some missing. This sample carries about 150,000 clones, approximately 60% of them seen once, and the ten largest clones take 2.4%. The sequenced material came from PBMCs. These receptor sequences come from a woman aged 40 to 55 in good health and CMV-seronegative.

The rearrangement joins TRBV4-2 to TRBJ2-1; D unresolved. Germline CDR1 and CDR2: LGHNA and YNFKEQ. The CDR3 has 12 residues. The ends were cut back, 1 base at V and 9 bases at J, with 7 bases in the middle. CDR3 coding DNA: TGTGCCAGCAGCCAAGGCTCAGGTGAGCAGTTCTTC. Translation: CASSQGSGEQFF.

V gene TRBV6-5 combines with J gene TRBJ2-7, with a tentative D call TRBD1 (5 bases). Looked up from germline, CDR1 is MNHEY and CDR2 is SVGAGI. The length of the CDR3 is 14 residues. V was trimmed by 3 bases and J by 2 bases, leaving 11 bases between them. The CDR3 region has the DNA TGTGCCAGCAGTTATCGCGACAGTACCTACGAGCAGTACTTC. This codes for CASSYRDSTYEQYF.

The rearrangement joins TRBV6-5 to TRBJ1-4; D is undetermined. Trimming took off 0 bases at V and 15 bases at J, with 20 bases between the two ends. Germline V gene sequence: CDR1 MNHEY, CDR2 SVGAGI. The CDR3 is 15 amino acids. CDR3 loop: CASSYSRGPPVRLFF. CDR3 DNA: TGTGCCAGCAGTTACTCGAGAGGGCCGCCGGTAAGGTTGTTTTTT.

This sequence joins TRBV27 and TRBJ1-2; 9 nucleotides agree with TRBD1. V dropped 6 bases and J dropped 4; count of bases not matched to a gene: 9. The CDR3 has 15 residues. CDR1 and CDR2 from the germline V gene are MNHEY and SMNVEV (reference sequence). The CDR3 nucleotides are TGTGCCAGCAGCATAGCTACAGGGGGCATCTATGGCTACACCTTC. Amino acids: CASSIATGGIYGYTF.

This clone was observed a handful of times. This chain links TRBV5-6 with TRBJ2-2; possibly TRBD1 for D (5 bases). The CDR3 spans 15 residues. Per germline, CDR1 SGHDT and CDR2 YYEEEE. Deletions cut 8 bases from V and 4 bases from J, with 18 bases between. The CDR3 sequence: CASFLGAQVTGELFF. The CDR3 nucleotides are TGTGCCAGTTTCCTTGGGGCGCAGGTCACCGGGGAGCTGTTTTTT.